This T cell receptor beta chain emerged from a study of CD8+CD57+ T cells in acquired aplastic anemia. Study overall: When averaged, DNA from sorted CD4+ and CD8+ cells came to 3.2 ug.

Study conclusions and caveats: Both patients and controls carried the same twenty-nine CD8+ CDR3 sequences.

Whoever was chosen for sequencing had shown CD8+CD57+ cell expansion by flow cytometry. Note on this clonotype: Its antigen is not identified.

Profiles of TCR beta VDJ and CDR3 were generated from a genomic DNA template. TCRdb called the reads again in MiXCR, with one record for every CDR3 protein. This sample has around 150,000 distinct CDR3 sequences; less than 50% occur once, and the top ten carry roughly 30%. The TCR originated in a human donor with aplastic anemia. The sample was sorted CD4+, CD8+, or CD8+CD57+ T cells (not recorded which) from PBMCs.

DNA for the CDR3: TGTGCCAGCAGTTACTCCGAGGACTCTGGAAACACCATATATTTT. Its translation is CASSYSEDSGNTIYF. This chain connects TRBV19 to TRBJ1-3; D remains ambiguous. The CDR3 has 15 amino acids. Trimming stripped 9 bases from V and 0 bases from J, with 15 bases between. From germline, CDR1 is LNHDA and CDR2 SQIVND (reference sequence).